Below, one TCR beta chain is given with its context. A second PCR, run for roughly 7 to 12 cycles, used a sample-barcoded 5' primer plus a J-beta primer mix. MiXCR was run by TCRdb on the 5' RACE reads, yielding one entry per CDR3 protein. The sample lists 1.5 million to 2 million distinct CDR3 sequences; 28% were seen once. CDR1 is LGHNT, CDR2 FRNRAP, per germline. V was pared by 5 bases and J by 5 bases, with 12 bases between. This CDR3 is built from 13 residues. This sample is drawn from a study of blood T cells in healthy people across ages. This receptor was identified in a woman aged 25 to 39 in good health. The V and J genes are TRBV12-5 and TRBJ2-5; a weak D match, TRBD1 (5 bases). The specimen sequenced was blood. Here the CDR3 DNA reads TGTGCTAGTGGTCCAGGGCGACAGGAGACCCAGTACTTC. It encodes CASGPGRQETQYF.